This entry concerns a single T cell receptor beta chain. The protocol was immunoSEQ multiplex PCR, while the TCRdb copy is restricted to in-frame clones and leaves out a portion. The sample holds about 90,000 clones, less than 95% seen once. The CDR3 has 14 amino acids. V shed 8 bases and J 9 bases; nucleotides not matched to a gene: 13. Germline values: CDR1 SGHVS, CDR2 FQNEAQ. These data are taken from a study of blood T cell repertoires in COVID-19. The sequence was obtained from a human donor with active COVID-19. The donor label of this sample is uncertain. The specimen was peripheral blood. This chain uses TRBV7-8 with TRBJ2-1, with 7 bases lining up with TRBD1. The CDR3 sequence is CASGRQGLRSEQFF. The DNA for the CDR3 is TGTGCCAGCGGACGACAGGGCCTCAGGAGTGAGCAGTTCTTC. The variable domain in full, completed from reference TRBV7-8 and TRBJ2-1, reads GAGVSQSPRYKVAKRGQDVALRCDPISGHVSLFWYQQALGQGPEFLTYFQNEAQLDKSGLPSDRFFAERPEGSVSTLKIQRTQQEDSAVYLCASGRQGLRSEQFFGPGTRLTVL.